This entry is about one T cell receptor beta chain. This sample was taken from a study of blood T cells in healthy people across ages. Germline V gene data show CDR1 as DFQATT and CDR2 as SNEGSKA (reference sequence). The CDR3 is 12 residues long. V gave up 8 bases and J gave up 7 bases; unmatched junction bases: 4. Primed by a sample-barcoded 5' primer and a J-beta primer mix, a second PCR proceeded for roughly 6 to 12 cycles. At least 2.5 million CDR3-containing paired-end reads were obtained per sample. One entry per CDR3 protein results from TCRdb running MiXCR on the 5' RACE reads. Among over 1,300,000 distinct CDR3 sequences listed, almost 60% were seen once. Each of the donors had roughly 10 milliliters of peripheral blood drawn into EDTA-treated Vacutainer tubes.

The V and J genes are TRBV20-1 and TRBJ1-6; 8 bases are a match to TRBD1. This TCR was sampled from a young man in good health. The sample comprised blood. The CDR3 here is CSIDRGNSPLHF. In nucleotides, the CDR3 is TGCAGTATCGACAGGGGAAATTCACCCCTCCACTTT.